This is a list of T cell receptor beta chains from one sample in a study of T cell repertoires in cytomegalovirus infection. TCRdb ran MiXCR on the reads and lists one entry per CDR3 protein. The sample shows more than 400,000 distinct CDR3 sequences, about a quarter of them seen only once. The sample was PBMCs. All receptors come from a human donor in good health (CMV status not recorded). Some clones in this sample may be carry-over from other donors' samples. Each CDR3 is given with its conserved first and last residue. D genes are given only for firm matches. A row's size may be missing; if present it is once, few, many or a size class.

clone_size d_call j_call v_call cdr3_aa cdr3_nt
- - TRBJ1-1 TRBV6-5 CASSYGQGLGTEAFF TGTGCCAGCAGTTACGGGCAGGGCTTAGGCACTGAAGCTTTCTTT
many - TRBJ2-1 TRBV7-2 CASSLGWGSYNEQFF TGTGCCAGCAGCTTAGGTTGGGGTTCCTACAATGAGCAGTTCTTC
many TRBD2 TRBJ2-3 TRBV7-8 CASSLGTSGRKTDTQYF TGTGCCAGCAGCTTAGGGACTAGCGGCAGAAAAACAGATACGCAGTATTTT
many TRBD1 TRBJ2-2 TRBV6-1 CASSEVRTGSGELFF TGTGCCAGCAGTGAAGTTCGGACAGGGTCCGGGGAGCTGTTTTTT
- - TRBJ2-7 TRBV15 CATSTQGPLYEQYF TGTGCCACCAGCACCCAGGGACCCCTCTACGAGCAGTACTTC
many TRBD1 TRBJ2-7 TRBV7-2 CASSPRQGAYEQYF TGTGCCAGCAGCCCACGACAGGGGGCATACGAGCAGTACTTC
- - TRBJ2-7 TRBV27 CASSLLVGAYEQYF TGTGCCAGCAGTCTACTGGTTGGGGCCTACGAGCAGTACTTC
many TRBD2 TRBJ2-3 TRBV7-8 CASSAGLATDTQYF TGTGCCAGCAGCGCGGGACTAGCGACAGATACGCAGTATTTT
few TRBD1 TRBJ1-5 TRBV12-3/TRBV12-4 CASSDRGRDNQPQHF TGTGCCAGCAGTGACAGGGGGCGCGACAATCAGCCCCAGCATTTT
- - TRBJ1-1 TRBV29-1 CSVRRVDTEAFF TGCAGCGTGCGTCGGGTGGACACTGAAGCTTTCTTT
many - TRBJ1-4 TRBV7-8 CASSLVGGGDTAGKLFF TGTGCCAGCAGCTTAGTAGGTGGCGGGGATACCGCTGGAAAACTGTTTTTT
few TRBD1 TRBJ1-6 TRBV7-2 CASSLVGTGSSPLHF TGTGCCAGCAGCTTAGTAGGGACAGGGTCCTCACCCCTCCACTTT
- - TRBJ1-2 TRBV2 CASNQGIPNYGYTF TGTGCCAGCAATCAAGGGATCCCTAACTATGGCTACACCTTC
- TRBD2 TRBJ2-2 TRBV6-1 CASNPTSGRVSGELFF TGTGCCAGCAACCCAACTAGCGGGAGGGTCTCCGGGGAGCTGTTTTTT
- - TRBJ2-6 TRBV18 CASSPTEGLAAGANVLTF TGTGCCAGCTCACCTACGGAGGGGTTAGCAGCCGGGGCCAACGTCCTGACTTTC
many TRBD2 TRBJ2-5 TRBV12-3/TRBV12-4 CASSSTSGQETQYF TGTGCCAGCAGCTCGACTAGCGGGCAAGAGACCCAGTACTTC
- - TRBJ2-7 TRBV27 CASSSVTTYEQYF TGTGCCAGCAGTTCGGTCACTACCTACGAGCAGTACTTC
- TRBD2 TRBJ2-7 TRBV28 CASSRREGLYEQYF TGTGCCAGCAGTCGGCGGGAGGGCCTGTACGAGCAGTACTTC
- - TRBJ2-5 TRBV4-2 CASSETWGTGETQYF TGTGCCAGCAGCGAAACATGGGGGACGGGGGAGACCCAGTACTTC
many TRBD1 TRBJ2-1 TRBV7-2 CASGLEPGQGNEQFF TGTGCCAGCGGACTGGAGCCGGGACAGGGTAATGAGCAGTTCTTC
- - TRBJ2-3 TRBV10-3 CAIGQGTDTQYF TGTGCCATCGGACAAGGCACAGATACGCAGTATTTT
once - TRBJ2-3 TRBV12-5 CASGLGASTDTQYF TGTGCTAGTGGTTTGGGGGCCAGCACAGATACGCAGTATTTT
- - TRBJ1-5 TRBV6-1 CASSERRDQPQHF TGTGCCAGCAGTGAAAGGCGGGACCAGCCCCAGCATTTT
- TRBD1 TRBJ1-6 TRBV7-2 CASSLKTGYSPLHF TGTGCCAGCAGCTTAAAGACAGGGTATTCACCCCTCCACTTT
many - TRBJ1-5 TRBV7-2 CASSPFGVNNQPQHF TGTGCCAGCAGTCCCTTTGGGGTTAACAATCAGCCCCAGCATTTT
many - TRBJ1-2 TRBV7-2 CASSSGRVGYTF TGTGCCAGCAGCTCCGGACGTGTTGGCTACACCTTC
- - TRBJ2-3 TRBV6-4 CASSDSGGLADTQYF TGTGCCAGCAGTGACTCGGGTGGTCTGGCAGATACGCAGTATTTT
few - TRBJ1-2 TRBV11-2 CASSPLQGRAAYGYTF TGTGCCAGCAGCCCCCTACAGGGCCGCGCGGCCTATGGCTACACCTTC